This T cell receptor (beta chain) was captured by sequencing in a study of blood T cell repertoires in COVID-19. CDR3 length: 13 residues. V lost 5 bases and J 4 bases, leaving 7 bases between the germline ends. Germline assignment: CDR1 KGHDR and CDR2 SFDVKD. Generated by immunoSEQ multiplex PCR, the TCRdb table keeps only in-frame clones and is missing some. The sample holds about 260,000 clones; around four fifths are singletons and the top ten take more than 8%. The sample comprised peripheral blood. This chain links TRBV24-1 with TRBJ1-4; no clear D. This TCR was sampled from a woman aged 45 to 65 who had recovered from COVID-19. The CDR3 nucleotides are TGTGCCACCAGTGTGTCCGGTAATGAAAAACTGTTTTTT. It translates to CATSVSGNEKLFF.